These 27 T cell receptor beta chains were sequenced from one sample in a study of cytomegalovirus exposure and HLA in healthy donors. PCR involved 60 Vbeta and 13 Jbeta primers. The method was immunoSEQ multiplex PCR; TCRdb's version includes in-frame clones alone and lacks a portion of them. This table holds 150,000 to 160,000 clones, around 84% found once. The material sequenced was PBMCs. These receptor sequences come from a woman between 18 and 29 years old in good health and CMV-seronegative.

Only one count was recorded for this clone. The J gene is TRBJ2-7, the V gene TRBV15; no clear D gene. The CDR3 extends over 14 amino acids. V was shortened by 0 bases and J by 2 bases, with 8 bases between the two germline ends. Germline values: CDR1 LNHNV, CDR2 YYDKDF (reference sequence). CDR3 DNA sequence: TGTGCCACCAGCAGAGATGGGCAGACCTACGAGCAGTACTTC. It translates to CATSRDGQTYEQYF.

The CDR3 here is CASSLTAGGRFGYTF. CDR3 DNA: TGTGCCAGCAGCTTGACGGCAGGGGGCCGATTTGGCTACACCTTC. The chain employs TRBV5-5 and TRBJ1-2, with 8 positions matching TRBD1. The CDR3 is made up of 15 amino acids. Per germline, CDR1 SGHKS and CDR2 YYEKEE (reference sequence). Trimming took 1 base from V and 7 from J; bases not matched to a gene: 9.

About this clone: Other DNA sequences within the sample encode an identical CDR3. The J gene is TRBJ2-1, the V gene TRBV7-3; possible D gene TRBD2, 6 bases. Trimming took 2 bases from V and 10 from J, leaving 6 bases between them. The CDR3 contains 11 residues. Germline CDR1 is SGHTA and CDR2 is FQGTGA. CDR3 residues: CASSLGGEQFF. The CDR3 region has the DNA TGTGCCAGCAGCTTAGGGGGGGAGCAGTTCTTC.

The CDR3 sequence is CASSELSPGQGSYEQYF. CDR3 DNA: TGTGCCAGCAGCGAACTCTCCCCGGGACAGGGATCCTACGAGCAGTACTTC. The rearrangement joins TRBV4-2 to TRBJ2-7; 9 bases are a match to TRBD1. After removal of 5 bases from V and 1 base from J, the junction contained 12 bases not matched to a gene. CDR3 length: 17 amino acids. CDR1 is LGHNA, CDR2 YNFKEQ, per germline.

The DNA for the CDR3 is TGCGCCAGCAGCCGACCGGGACAGACAAGGGATGGCTACACCTTC. Translation: CASSRPGQTRDGYTF. The chain combines TRBV4-1 with TRBJ1-2; TRBD1 matches at 7 bases. Trimming removed 4 bases from V and 6 bases from J; junction bases left unmatched: 11. CDR1 is MGHRA and CDR2 is YSYEKL in the germline V gene. CDR3 size: 15 residues.

This clone was counted a single time. The V gene is TRBV5-1, the J gene TRBJ2-7; TRBD2 agrees at 7 bases. Per the germline V gene, CDR1 is SGHRS and CDR2 is YFSETQ. This CDR3 comprises 13 residues. V shed 8 bases, J shed 5 bases, and the junction held 10 bases outside the gene matches. CDR3 amino acids: CARGGVEVDEQYF. The CDR3 nucleotides read TGCGCCAGGGGGGGGGTCGAGGTGGACGAGCAGTACTTC.

This clone has a single count. This chain joins TRBV30 and TRBJ2-3, with 8 bases aligning to TRBD2. This CDR3 spans 14 amino acids. Germline CDR1 GTSNPN, CDR2 SVGIG (reference sequence). Unmatched junction bases numbered 6, after V lost 1 base and J lost 6 bases. The CDR3 region has the DNA TGTGCCTGGAGTGCCACTAGCGGAGGGGATACGCAGTATTTT. Translated, it gives CAWSATSGGDTQYF.

Concerning this clone: The junction differs from germline at one of its ends, possibly a read error. This chain uses TRBV5-1 with TRBJ2-1; no clear D. Germline CDR1 SGHRS, CDR2 YFSETQ. This CDR3 region has 14 residues. This CDR3 reads CTSAYRVANNEQFF. The CDR3, as DNA: TGCACCAGCGCGTATCGAGTCGCAAACAATGAGCAGTTCTTC.

The V and J genes are TRBV28 and TRBJ1-2; D perhaps matches TRBD1 (5 bases). The CDR3 extends over 16 amino acids. CDR1 and CDR2 from the germline V gene are MDHEN and SYDVKM. V was trimmed by 5 bases and J by 4 bases, leaving 20 bases between them. In DNA, the CDR3 is TGTGCCAGCAGTGACCTCTTACAGGAAAACTTCTATGGCTACACCTTC. It specifies CASSDLLQENFYGYTF.

The V gene is TRBV5-1, the J gene TRBJ2-1; D unclear. The CDR3 length is 19 residues. CDR1 is SGHRS, CDR2 YFSETQ, per germline. With 0 bases removed from V and 0 bases from J, the gap between germline ends came to 19 bases. The CDR3 is CASSLGPFRSSGSYNEQFF. In DNA form, the CDR3 reads TGCGCCAGCAGCTTGGGCCCTTTCCGATCCTCGGGCTCCTACAATGAGCAGTTCTTC.

The rearrangement joins TRBV5-1 to TRBJ1-6, with a weak D call TRBD1 (5 bases). CDR1 and CDR2 from the germline V gene are SGHRS and YFSETQ. Trimming took 6 bases from V and 8 from J, leaving 21 bases between them. The CDR3 covers 16 residues. The CDR3, as DNA: TGCGCCAGCACCGCCGGGGGGGTAGGTAGCTATTCACCCCTCCACTTT. Translation: CASTAGGVGSYSPLHF.

The rearrangement uses TRBV27 and TRBJ2-1, with 8 positions matching TRBD2. CDR1 and CDR2 from the germline V gene are MNHEY and SMNVEV (reference sequence). The CDR3 spans 17 residues. The junction had 15 bases not matched to a gene; V was cut back by 4 bases and J by 7 bases. CDR3 DNA: TGTGCCAGCAGTTCGTCCCTTTTAGCGGGACGGGGGAATGAGCAGTTCTTC. Amino acids: CASSSSLLAGRGNEQFF.

This sequence joins TRBV9 and TRBJ2-7, with a possible D match to TRBD2 (5 bases). CDR3 size: 14 residues. Germline V gives CDR1 SGDLS, CDR2 YYNGEE. Deletions cut 0 bases from V and 5 bases from J, with 12 bases between. The CDR3 DNA reads TGTGCCAGCAGCGTAGAGCTAGCCAGAGACGAGCAGTACTTC. This encodes CASSVELARDEQYF.

This clone was found once. V usage is TRBV5-3 and J usage is TRBJ2-3; TRBD2 agrees at 9 bases. TRBV5-3 is designated an ORF whose function remains uncertain. Germline trimming cut 5 bases from V and 0 bases from J; bases unmatched to any gene: 13. The CDR3 length is 18 residues. In DNA, the CDR3 is TGTGCCAGAAGAGGAGGCGGGAGGGCCGGGGGAAGCACAGATACGCAGTATTTT. It codes for CARRGGGRAGGSTDTQYF.

This clone is a singleton in its sample. The chain couples TRBV7-6 to TRBJ2-1; 10 positions agree with TRBD2. The CDR3 is 16 amino acids. The trim removed 5 bases at V and 7 bases at J, leaving 11 bases unmatched. Germline V lookup: CDR1 SGHVS, CDR2 FNYEAQ. The CDR3 here is CASSRIEGLATNEQFF. The CDR3 region has the DNA TGTGCCAGCAGCCGGATTGAGGGACTAGCGACGAATGAGCAGTTCTTC.

The gene calls are TRBV7-3 and TRBJ1-1; D uncertain. The CDR3 is 14 amino acids. Germline CDR1 and CDR2: SGHTA and FQGTGA. The V end was cut by 2 bases, the J end by 2 bases, with 9 bases between. The CDR3 loop is CASSLLSGNTEAFF. In DNA form, the CDR3 reads TGTGCCAGCAGCTTATTGTCAGGAAACACTGAAGCTTTCTTT.

This chain joins TRBV7-3 and TRBJ2-2; D not certain. The ends were cut back, 1 base at V and 5 bases at J, with 8 bases in the middle. This CDR3 has 14 amino acids. CDR1 and CDR2 (germline): SGHTA, FQGTGA. CDR3 amino acids: CASSLRHQTGELFF. CDR3 sequence (DNA): TGTGCCAGCAGCTTAAGGCACCAGACCGGGGAGCTGTTTTTT.

V and J are TRBV19 and TRBJ2-3; 7 nucleotides match TRBD1. This CDR3 spans 12 amino acids. CDR1 LNHDA and CDR2 SQIVND come from the germline V gene (reference sequence). J lost 13 bases, V lost 6 bases, and 10 bases had no gene match. The DNA for the CDR3 is TGTGCCAGTAGGGCAGACAGGGCTGGGGAGTATTTT. Its translation: CASRADRAGEYF.

This chain joins TRBV27 and TRBJ2-2; 9 bases map to TRBD2. In germline, CDR1 is MNHEY, CDR2 SMNVEV (reference sequence). V shed 10 bases and J 3 bases; nucleotides not matched to a gene: 6. The CDR3 is made up of 14 amino acids. In DNA form, the CDR3 reads TGTGCCACCGCGGGGGGGAGGTACACCGGGGAGCTGTTTTTT. The encoded protein is CATAGGRYTGELFF.

The gene calls are TRBV19 and TRBJ2-5; 8 positions agree with TRBD1. The V gene end was trimmed by 7 bases and the J gene end by 3 bases; junction bases not matched to a gene: 4. Germline V lookup: CDR1 LNHDA, CDR2 SQIVND (reference sequence). This CDR3 comprises 13 residues. The CDR3 nucleotides are TGTGCCAGTAATGAACAGGGGGAAGAGACCCAGTACTTC. Translating gives CASNEQGEETQYF.

DNA for the CDR3: TGTGCCAGCAGTTTGCCAAGAGGTGAAGCTTTCTTT. Translation: CASSLPRGEAFF. The chain employs TRBV6-5 and TRBJ1-1; the D is unclear. Germline-derived CDR1 and CDR2 are MNHEY and SVGAGI. Deletions cut 4 bases from V and 7 bases from J, with 10 bases between. The CDR3 loop spans 12 amino acids.

The V call is TRBV6-6, the J call TRBJ2-5; D might be TRBD2 (6 bases). The germline V gene encodes CDR1 MNHNY and CDR2 SVGAGI (reference sequence). With 2 bases removed from V and 2 bases from J, the gap between germline ends came to 12 bases. This CDR3 contains 15 residues. This CDR3 is CASSYIGTGQETQYF. CDR3 nucleotides: TGTGCCAGCAGTTACATCGGGACTGGACAAGAGACCCAGTACTTC.

The gene calls are TRBV2 and TRBJ2-2; 15 bases agree with TRBD2. Per the germline V gene, CDR1 is SNHLY and CDR2 is FYNNEI. Trimming at V came to 6 bases and at J to 6 bases, leaving 2 bases not matched to a gene. The CDR3 has 15 residues. The CDR3 loop is CASSGLAGGPGELFF. As DNA, the CDR3 is TGTGCCAGCAGCGGACTAGCGGGGGGGCCCGGGGAGCTGTTTTTT.

This clone was detected a few times. The CDR3 here is CASSTGQGQETQYF. The CDR3 region has the DNA TGTGCCAGCAGTACAGGACAGGGCCAAGAGACCCAGTACTTC. The V gene is TRBV6-7, the J gene TRBJ2-5, with 8 bases fitting TRBD1. TRBV6-7 falls under the ORF class, with uncertain function. Trimming took 5 bases from V and 1 from J; bases not matched to a gene: 3. The CDR3 has 14 residues.

The chain uses TRBV28 and TRBJ1-4; weak D call: TRBD1 (6 bases). This CDR3 has 14 amino acids. With 6 bases removed from V and 5 bases from J, the gap between germline ends came to 13 bases. Per the germline V gene, CDR1 is MDHEN and CDR2 is SYDVKM. CDR3 sequence (DNA): TGTGCCAGCAGGCGGGGGGGGGCCAATGAAAAACTGTTTTTT. The encoded protein is CASRRGGANEKLFF.

This sequence joins TRBV7-8 and TRBJ1-2; D remains unclear. The CDR3 totals 13 residues. The V and J ends lost 1 base and 6 bases respectively, with 9 bases between them. Germline V gives CDR1 SGHVS, CDR2 FQNEAQ. This CDR3 is CASSLGGGHGYTF. The CDR3 nucleotides are TGTGCCAGCAGCTTAGGAGGCGGGCATGGCTACACCTTC.

The chain links TRBV19 to TRBJ2-1; TRBD1 might be the D (6 bases). Looked up from germline, CDR1 is LNHDA and CDR2 is SQIVND (reference sequence). CDR3 length: 15 residues. The V and J ends lost 5 bases and 4 bases respectively, with 15 bases between them. CDR3 sequence reads: CASSLQGGVYNEQFF. In nucleotides, the CDR3 is TGTGCCAGTAGTTTACAGGGTGGGGTTTACAATGAGCAGTTCTTC.